These T cell receptor beta chains were read from a single sample in a study of blood T cell repertoires in COVID-19. Here immunoSEQ multiplex PCR was the method, and the copy in TCRdb shows in-frame clones only, minus some. The sample contains around 270,000 clones, around 86% of which appear only once. Sequencing input: peripheral blood. Receptor source: a man aged 35-49 years who had recovered from COVID-19. Both conserved end residues are trimmed from each CDR3. Each record gives: J gene, V gene, CDR3 protein.

TRBJ2-3	TRBV7-2	ASSSPGYTQY
TRBJ2-7	TRBV12-5	ASGLGQGPYEQY
TRBJ2-1	TRBV13	ASSLLSGSGSYNEQF
TRBJ2-2	TRBV6-5	ASSYSTGNTGELF
TRBJ2-4	TRBV19	ASSAGSLKY
TRBJ1-4	TRBV12-3/TRBV12-4	ASGRSDNEKLF
TRBJ2-2	TRBV6-1	ASSDTGLRAGELF
TRBJ2-3	TRBV6-5	ASRSGGGGDTQY
TRBJ2-4	TRBV7-8	ASSSRVAGTKNIQY
TRBJ2-5	TRBV7-2	ASSPRTSGGFQETQY
TRBJ2-2	TRBV6-2/TRBV6-3	ASSYWPGELF
TRBJ2-7	TRBV25-1	ASSEGGGVISYEQY
TRBJ2-1	TRBV3-1/TRBV3-2	ASSPNRGGRNEQF
TRBJ1-5	TRBV19	ASSIRVVGTGVVQPQH
TRBJ2-1	TRBV18	ASSPSGGRAYNEQF
TRBJ1-2	TRBV7-2	ASSSSGEPYT
TRBJ2-7	TRBV27	ASSSTGTREQY
TRBJ2-2	TRBV19	ASSIVGLAGDHPGELF
TRBJ1-5	TRBV27	ASSTGYQPQH
TRBJ1-2	TRBV28	ASSLWDRDGYT
TRBJ2-7	TRBV9	ASSVDPQSGMRLEQY
TRBJ2-7	TRBV11-1	ASSLGGGQGAYEQY
TRBJ1-1	TRBV5-4	ASSLQGFVNTEAF
TRBJ2-3	TRBV4-3	ASSQETASGLRATDTQY
TRBJ2-7	TRBV10-2	ASSRRGPYEQY
TRBJ2-5	TRBV6-5	ASNRSSKETQY
TRBJ2-7	TRBV15	ATSDGTGAYEQY
TRBJ2-1	TRBV27	ASSPQSGLAGANEQF
TRBJ2-7	TRBV2	ASSLNRGAEQY
TRBJ2-6	TRBV29-1	SVEDRGSGANVLT
TRBJ1-5	TRBV10-2	ASRAGNLGPQH
TRBJ2-3	TRBV9	ASSVRQGSGTDTQY
TRBJ2-2	TRBV19	ASSMRSGFNTGELF
TRBJ2-2	TRBV7-3	ASSLRQSGELF
TRBJ2-7	TRBV11-2	ASSSLGVTYEQY
TRBJ1-1	TRBV19	ASSIWQGGEAF
TRBJ1-5	TRBV6-2/TRBV6-3	ASSYFTTQQPQH
TRBJ1-2	TRBV5-3	ARRNKTRYGYT
TRBJ1-1	TRBV19	ASRPAGLRGNTEAF
TRBJ2-2	TRBV11-3	ASSFGLAGAGGELF
TRBJ2-7	TRBV7-8	ASSSGQGSYEQY
TRBJ2-7	TRBV5-4	ASSFRQGAPYEQY
TRBJ1-2	TRBV18	ASSPLQGNNYGYT
TRBJ1-1	TRBV10-1	ASSEPGQGGTEAF
TRBJ2-5	TRBV7-9	ASKPRWTGEGETQY
TRBJ2-7	TRBV7-2	ASSTRTSDYYEQY
TRBJ2-1	TRBV7-2	ASRPKLAGASNEQF
TRBJ2-2	TRBV11-2	ASSVSGTSSTGELF
TRBJ1-1	TRBV7-9	ASSLDRVMNTEAF
TRBJ2-7	TRBV12-3/TRBV12-4	ASRLGGDEQY
TRBJ2-2	TRBV7-2	ASSSRLAGSTGELF
TRBJ2-5	TRBV28	ASSLLNSQETQY
TRBJ2-7	TRBV7-6	ASSLAGTNFHEQY